The clone carrying this T cell receptor beta chain has ten or more counts. These data belong to a study of T-cell reconstitution after alpha-beta-depleted transplantation in children. Germline CDR1 DFQATT, CDR2 SNEGSKA (reference sequence). The CDR3 consists of 14 residues. V gave up 3 bases and J gave up 6 bases, with 15 bases separating them. Unique molecular identifiers were incorporated during preparation of the TCRbeta library. Via MiXCR, TCRdb re-called the PCR reads, giving one row per CDR3 protein. The sample records about 690,000 distinct CDR3 sequences, roughly 15% being singletons. The sequenced sample was PBMCs from the stem cell graft donor, obtained from the stem cell graft. The sequence came from a human donor who donated a stem cell graft to a child with acute myeloid leukemia. The chain combines TRBV20-1 with TRBJ2-1, with D tentatively TRBD1 or TRBD2 (6 bases each). This CDR3 reads CSARTGAGGNEQFF. The DNA of the CDR3 is TGCAGTGCTAGGACGGGGGCAGGCGGCAATGAGCAGTTCTTC.